In this sample, the clone carrying this T cell receptor beta chain turned up once. The data are from a study of blood T cell repertoires in COVID-19. Across the study: Nucleic acid was either cDNA or gDNA, and it came from T cells, B-cell-depleted T cells, or PBMCs.

Participant reports of clinical history set cohort assignment. Before being deemed recovered, Cohort 3 donors had two negative PCRs, clearance, or symptom resolution. The CDR3 is made up of 18 amino acids. CDR1 KGHSH and CDR2 LQKENI come from the germline V gene. Trimming stripped 3 bases from V and 5 bases from J, with 25 bases between. Original methodology: Reference gene primers were amplified, and this amplification served to estimate nucleated cell counts. TCRdb's table, derived via immunoSEQ multiplex PCR, lists solely in-frame clones and lacks some. The DNA gave D and trimming, while V, J and clone size come from that table. The sample consists of more than 300,000 clones, around 84% of them appearing once.

Sample: PBMCs or T cells enriched from blood (not recorded which). The chain uses TRBV18 and TRBJ2-5; possible D gene TRBD1, 6 bases. The TCR was taken from a man aged 25-45 years who had recovered from COVID-19. In nucleotides, the CDR3 is TGTGCCAGCTCACCTCAACCAGGACAGAGCCCGCTCGGGGAGACCCAGTACTTC. It yields the protein CASSPQPGQSPLGETQYF.